Below, 29 T cell receptor beta chains from the same sample are listed, as sequenced in a study of shared clonotypes between healthy human individuals. Sequencing was performed with immunoSEQ multiplex PCR; in TCRdb, only in-frame clones are kept and a portion is missing. The table lists approximately 530,000 clones, approximately 94% of them singletons, with 0.064% in the top ten. Material: naive CD4+ T cells sorted from blood. Subset given: CD45RA+ positively selected. The source of these receptors is a woman in her twenties or thirties in good health.

The chain carries TRBV2 and TRBJ2-1; D gene unclear. V lost 8 bases, J lost 0 bases, and 11 bases lay in between. CDR1 is SNHLY, CDR2 FYNNEI, per germline. The CDR3 sequence is 14 residues long. The CDR3: CASCRSRSYNEQFF. The CDR3 DNA is TGTGCCAGCTGTAGGAGCCGCTCCTACAATGAGCAGTTCTTC.

The V gene is TRBV7-2, the J gene TRBJ2-7; perhaps TRBD1 as D (5 bases). V lost 4 bases, J lost 2 bases, and 12 bases lay in between. The CDR3 sequence is 14 residues long. Looked up from germline, CDR1 is SGHTA and CDR2 is FQGNSA. The CDR3 coding sequence is TGTGCCAGCAGCTCCGACAGTTCCACCTACGAGCAGTACTTC. Translation gives CASSSDSSTYEQYF. Based on the CDR3 plus reference TRBV7-2 and TRBJ2-7, the full variable domain is GAGVSQSPSNKVTEKGKDVELRCDPISGHTALYWYRQSLGQGLEFLIYFQGNSAPDKSGLPSDRFSAERTGGSVSTLTIQRTQQEDSAVYLCASSSDSSTYEQYFGPGTRLTVT.

The gene calls are TRBV5-1 and TRBJ2-7; D not certain. The length of the CDR3 is 14 residues. Germline lookup yields CDR1 SGHRS and CDR2 YFSETQ. The V and J ends lost 6 bases and 5 bases respectively, with 18 bases between them. CDR3 region: CASNDHPGPNEQYF. The CDR3 DNA is TGCGCCAGCAATGATCACCCCGGGCCGAACGAGCAGTACTTC.

The CDR3 loop is CASSEREKQYF. DNA of the CDR3: TGTGCCTCCAGTGAGCGGGAGAAGCAGTACTTC. The chain links TRBV19 to TRBJ2-7; TRBD2 aligns across 8 bases. This CDR3 spans 11 amino acids. Germline trimming cut 11 bases from V and 8 bases from J; bases unmatched to any gene: 8. Germline V gene sequence: CDR1 LNHDA, CDR2 SQIVND (reference sequence).

The chain employs TRBV5-1 and TRBJ2-2, with a tentative D call TRBD1 (6 bases). This CDR3 is built from 14 residues. The V and J ends lost 7 bases and 3 bases respectively, with 13 bases between them. Germline loops: CDR1 SGHRS, CDR2 YFSETQ. The CDR3 protein is CASGKDSYTGELFF. The CDR3 DNA sequence: TGCGCCAGCGGAAAGGACAGCTACACCGGGGAGCTGTTTTTT. The entire variable domain, with the rest obtained from reference TRBV5-1 and TRBJ2-2, is as follows: KAGVTQTPRYLIKTRGQQVTLSCSPISGHRSVSWYQQTPGQGLQFLFEYFSETQRNKGNFPGRFSGRQFSNSRSEMNVSTLELGDSALYLCASGKDSYTGELFFGEGSRLTVL.

The V and J genes are TRBV10-2 and TRBJ2-5; 8 bases match TRBD1. This CDR3 is 15 amino acids long. Germline CDR1 and CDR2: WSHSY and SAAADI. V trimming: 8 bases; J trimming: 1 base; junction bases outside the gene matches: 9. The CDR3 reads CASVGTQGAQETQYF. The CDR3 bases are TGCGCCAGCGTAGGGACTCAGGGGGCCCAAGAGACCCAGTACTTC.

The chain couples TRBV11-2 to TRBJ2-2; perhaps TRBD2 as D (5 bases). The CDR3 loop spans 12 amino acids. Trimming cost V 6 bases and J 5 bases, with 7 bases left between them. CDR1 and CDR2 (germline): SGHAT, FQNNGV. The CDR3 sequence: CASSGGTGELFF. CDR3 DNA: TGTGCCAGCAGTGGAGGAACCGGGGAGCTGTTTTTT.

V gene TRBV5-1 combines with J gene TRBJ2-7, with D perhaps matching TRBD1 (5 bases). Germline lookup yields CDR1 SGHRS and CDR2 YFSETQ. The CDR3 totals 15 residues. V lost 2 bases and J lost 0, with 12 bases in between. The CDR3 DNA follows: TGCGCCAGCAGCTTCAGGACAAGAAGCTCCTACGAGCAGTACTTC. Translation gives CASSFRTRSSYEQYF.

V and J are TRBV4-1 and TRBJ1-4; D perhaps matches TRBD1 (5 bases). Trimming removed 0 bases at V and 4 bases at J, with 9 bases between. The germline gives CDR1 MGHRA, CDR2 YSYEKL. CDR3 size: 15 residues. The CDR3 loop reads CASSQDVRVNEKLFF. As DNA, the CDR3 is TGCGCCAGCAGCCAAGATGTCAGGGTTAATGAAAAACTGTTTTTT.

This rearrangement joins TRBV9 to TRBJ2-7; 9 bases fit TRBD1. Germline CDR1 and CDR2: SGDLS and YYNGEE. The CDR3 has 16 residues. The junction had 4 bases not matched to a gene; V was cut back by 0 bases and J by 0 bases. In DNA, the CDR3 is TGTGCCAGCAGCGTAGCGGGGGGACAGGGCTCCTACGAGCAGTACTTC. Its translation is CASSVAGGQGSYEQYF.

The chain links TRBV29-1 to TRBJ1-4; D not certain. Germline assignment: CDR1 SQVTM and CDR2 ANQGSEA. V was clipped by 7 bases and J by 4 bases, with 13 bases between them. CDR3 length equals 13 residues. The chain's CDR3 is CSARAQLNEKLFF. CDR3 nucleotide sequence: TGCAGCGCCCGGGCCCAGCTTAATGAAAAACTGTTTTTT. The whole variable domain, filled in from reference TRBV29-1 and TRBJ1-4, reads SAVISQKPSRDICQRGTSLTIQCQVDSQVTMMFWYRQQPGQSLTLIATANQGSEATYESGFVIDKFPISRPNLTFSTLTVSNMSPEDSSIYLCSARAQLNEKLFFGSGTQLSVL.

The chain uses TRBV27 and TRBJ2-5, with D possibly being TRBD2 (5 bases). Matching the DNA end better, TRBJ2-7 makes the J call doubtful. The CDR3 consists of 16 residues. Per the germline V gene, CDR1 is MNHEY and CDR2 is SMNVEV (reference sequence). CDR3: CASSPWGARGSYEQYF. For the CDR3, the DNA is TGTGCCAGCAGCCCCTGGGGAGCACGGGGCTCCTACGAGCAGTACTTC.

The rearrangement joins TRBV10-3 to TRBJ2-7; 7 bases are shared with TRBD1. Trimming removed 10 bases from V and 1 base from J; junction bases left unmatched: 7. Germline-derived CDR1 and CDR2 are ENHRY and SYGVKD. The CDR3 is made up of 13 amino acids. CDR3 amino acids: CATGQPESYEQYF. In DNA form, the CDR3 reads TGTGCCACGGGACAGCCTGAGTCCTACGAGCAGTACTTC.

The rearrangement joins TRBV14 to TRBJ2-5; TRBD1 matches at 8 bases. The germline V gene has CDR1 SGHDN and CDR2 FVKESK. This CDR3 comprises 15 residues. V gave up 4 bases and J gave up 7 bases; unmatched junction bases: 11. For the CDR3, the DNA is TGTGCCAGCAGCCCCAGGACAGGGTATTCAGGGACCCAGTACTTC. Its protein is CASSPRTGYSGTQYF.

The rearrangement uses TRBV18 and TRBJ2-2; 9 bases agree with TRBD1. CDR3 size: 15 residues. The junction had 3 bases not matched to a gene; V was cut back by 3 bases and J by 4 bases. CDR1 is KGHSH and CDR2 is LQKENI in the germline V gene. The CDR3 reads CASSPDRGTTGELFF. CDR3 coding DNA: TGTGCCAGCTCACCCGACAGGGGGACCACCGGGGAGCTGTTTTTT.

The V and J genes are TRBV29-1 and TRBJ2-5; weak D call: TRBD1 (6 bases). Per the germline V gene, CDR1 is SQVTM and CDR2 is ANQGSEA. Trimming removed 7 bases from V and 5 bases from J, with 11 bases in between. The CDR3 consists of 11 residues. The chain's CDR3 is CSGQVSETQYF. The CDR3 DNA reads TGCAGCGGACAGGTCTCCGAGACCCAGTACTTC.

The CDR3 DNA sequence: TGTGCCAGCAGCTTGTCGGTAAACCAAGAGACCCAGTACTTC. Encoded protein: CASSLSVNQETQYF. The chain carries TRBV11-2 and TRBJ2-5; D call uncertain. Germline loops: CDR1 SGHAT, CDR2 FQNNGV. The CDR3 runs to 14 residues. The V and J ends lost 3 bases and 0 bases respectively, with 8 bases between them.

The J gene is TRBJ2-3, the V gene TRBV7-9; 9 bases agree with TRBD2. CDR1 is SEHNR and CDR2 is FQNEAQ in the germline V gene (reference sequence). The CDR3 has 17 amino acids. J was trimmed by 8 bases and V by 5 bases; bases with no gene match: 17. CDR3 in amino acids: CASSPRLRGLAPGTQYF. CDR3 nucleotides: TGTGCCAGCAGCCCCCGTTTGAGGGGACTAGCTCCGGGTACGCAGTATTTT.

V gene TRBV9 combines with J gene TRBJ2-1, with D perhaps assigned TRBD1 or TRBD2 (5 bases each). CDR3 size: 15 residues. Trimming stripped 3 bases from V and 1 base from J, with 11 bases between. Germline V lookup: CDR1 SGDLS, CDR2 YYNGEE. In nucleotides, the CDR3 is TGTGCCAGCAGCGCAGACAGCGGATCCTACAATGAGCAGTTCTTC. As protein: CASSADSGSYNEQFF.

V gene TRBV28 combines with J gene TRBJ2-7; the D call may be TRBD1 or TRBD2 (5 bases each). CDR1 MDHEN and CDR2 SYDVKM come from the germline V gene. The CDR3 is 15 residues long. V was shortened by 5 bases and J by 1 base, with 15 bases between the two germline ends. CDR3: CASSPGTIGSYEQYF. CDR3 in DNA: TGTGCCAGCAGTCCCGGGACCATCGGATCCTACGAGCAGTACTTC. The full variable domain, in which reference TRBV28 and TRBJ2-7 provide the parts outside the CDR3, is DVKVTQSSRYLVKRTGEKVFLECVQDMDHENMFWYRQDPGLGLRLIYFSYDVKMKEKGDIPEGYSVSREKKERFSLILESASTNQTSMYLCASSPGTIGSYEQYFGPGTRLTVT.

This chain connects TRBV7-9 to TRBJ1-6; D may be TRBD1 (6 bases). V was clipped by 2 bases and J by 7 bases, with 12 bases between them. The CDR3 spans 15 residues. Per germline, CDR1 SEHNR and CDR2 FQNEAQ (reference sequence). CDR3 region: CASSLQGTDNSPLHF. The CDR3, as DNA: TGTGCCAGCAGCTTACAGGGGACCGACAATTCACCCCTCCACTTT.

V gene TRBV29-1 combines with J gene TRBJ1-2; D not certain. This CDR3 comprises 15 residues. V lost 4 bases and J 0 bases, leaving 15 bases between the germline ends. Germline V CDR1 and CDR2: SQVTM, ANQGSEA. Written as DNA, the CDR3 is TGCAGCGTTGTTCCCAGGAGTACCTCTAACTATGGCTACACCTTC. Translated, it gives CSVVPRSTSNYGYTF.

V usage is TRBV7-9 and J usage is TRBJ2-2; 8 nucleotides match TRBD1. Germline CDR1 and CDR2: SEHNR and FQNEAQ (reference sequence). This CDR3 has 16 amino acids. After removal of 7 bases from V and 5 bases from J, the junction contained 12 bases not matched to a gene. CDR3 nucleotide sequence: TGTGCCAGCAATCTAGACAGGGGAGGTCGGACCGGGGAGCTGTTTTTT. Translating it yields CASNLDRGGRTGELFF.

This chain connects TRBV28 to TRBJ2-7; D uncertain. V was shortened by 2 bases and J by 4 bases, with 9 bases between the two germline ends. Germline V gene data show CDR1 as MDHEN and CDR2 as SYDVKM. The CDR3 loop spans 13 amino acids. CDR3 bases: TGTGCCAGCAGTTTAGCACAGCAGTACGAGCAGTACTTC. It specifies CASSLAQQYEQYF. The full variable domain, its missing parts supplied by reference TRBV28 and TRBJ2-7, is DVKVTQSSRYLVKRTGEKVFLECVQDMDHENMFWYRQDPGLGLRLIYFSYDVKMKEKGDIPEGYSVSREKKERFSLILESASTNQTSMYLCASSLAQQYEQYFGPGTRLTVT.

CDR3 nucleotides: TGTGCCAGCAGTACGCGACAGGGGGCAAGGACTGAAGCTTTCTTT. Its translation: CASSTRQGARTEAFF. V and J are TRBV6-1 and TRBJ1-1; 10 nucleotides align to TRBD1. V shed 5 bases, J shed 5 bases, and the junction held 8 bases outside the gene matches. This CDR3 has 15 residues. The germline V gene encodes CDR1 MNHNS and CDR2 SASEGT.

This chain uses TRBV4-1 with TRBJ2-1; 8 bases are a match to TRBD2. The junction had 9 bases not matched to a gene; V was cut back by 0 bases and J by 5 bases. The CDR3 sequence is 17 residues long. Germline V gene data show CDR1 as MGHRA and CDR2 as YSYEKL. This chain's CDR3 is CASSQDRGGRFNNEQFF. The CDR3 region has the DNA TGCGCCAGCAGCCAAGATCGGGGGGGGAGGTTTAACAATGAGCAGTTCTTC.

This chain links TRBV29-1 with TRBJ1-1; D call uncertain. The CDR3 covers 14 residues. The germline V and J ends were trimmed by 4 bases and 1 base, with 13 bases remaining between them. Per the germline V gene, CDR1 is SQVTM and CDR2 is ANQGSEA. CDR3 nucleotide sequence: TGCAGCGTTGTGACACTCGGACGGAACACTGAAGCTTTCTTT. It translates to CSVVTLGRNTEAFF.

The chain uses TRBV5-8 and TRBJ1-2; no firm D call. The CDR3 sequence is 10 residues long. V was clipped by 5 bases and J by 8 bases, with 7 bases between them. CDR1 SGHTS and CDR2 YDEGEE come from the germline V gene. The CDR3: CASRGRGYTF. The DNA of the CDR3 is TGTGCCAGCAGGGGAAGAGGCTACACCTTC.

The rearrangement uses TRBV11-2 and TRBJ1-4, with no clear D. The V gene's germline CDR1 is SGHAT and CDR2 FQNNGV. V lost 3 bases to trimming and J lost 1 base, with 9 bases between them. The CDR3 has 15 residues. The CDR3 nucleotides read TGTGCCAGCAGCTTTCTACGTGAAACTAATGAAAAACTGTTTTTT. Residues: CASSFLRETNEKLFF.